The 5 T cell receptor beta chains reported below all come from one sample, sequenced in a study of blood T cell repertoires in COVID-19. Only in-frame clones appear in the TCRdb table, and some are missing; sequencing was by immunoSEQ multiplex PCR. Of over 250,000 clones in the sample, about 73% are singletons; the top ten hold about 3%. The material sequenced was peripheral blood. These receptor sequences come from an elderly woman with acute or convalescent COVID-19.

This clone came up once. This chain connects TRBV2 to TRBJ1-3, with D maybe TRBD1 (6 bases). This CDR3 contains 15 residues. V was trimmed by 5 bases and J by 4 bases, leaving 15 bases between them. CDR1 SNHLY and CDR2 FYNNEI come from the germline V gene. The CDR3 DNA sequence: TGTGCCAGCAGTCCTCAGGGGACTATAGGAAACACCATATATTTT. Protein: CASSPQGTIGNTIYF.

This chain uses TRBV12-3 or TRBV12-4 with TRBJ1-3; D call uncertain. The CDR3 sequence is 12 residues long. Trimming removed 2 bases at V and 6 bases at J, with 5 bases between. The CDR3 is CASSLFLNTIYF. The CDR3 region has the DNA TGTGCCAGCAGTTTATTTCTAAACACCATATATTTT.

The chain is built from TRBV5-1 and TRBJ2-7; maybe TRBD2 (5 bases). Per the germline V gene, CDR1 is SGHRS and CDR2 is YFSETQ. V was trimmed by 0 bases and J by 3 bases, leaving 13 bases between them. The CDR3 sequence is 15 residues long. CDR3 sequence: CASSLEAAGLYEQYF. CDR3 bases: TGCGCCAGCAGCTTGGAGGCAGCTGGACTCTACGAGCAGTACTTC. The full variable domain, rest sourced from reference TRBV5-1 and TRBJ2-7, is KAGVTQTPRYLIKTRGQQVTLSCSPISGHRSVSWYQQTPGQGLQFLFEYFSETQRNKGNFPGRFSGRQFSNSRSEMNVSTLELGDSALYLCASSLEAAGLYEQYFGPGTRLTVT.

This chain uses TRBV2 with TRBJ2-1; no clear D gene. Trimming shortened V by 8 bases and J by 0 bases, and 11 bases separated the two germline ends. In germline, CDR1 is SNHLY, CDR2 FYNNEI. This CDR3 spans 14 amino acids. CDR3 sequence (DNA): TGTGCCAGCCGGTTAATGAGCTCCTACAATGAGCAGTTCTTC. It specifies CASRLMSSYNEQFF.

V is TRBV11-2 and J is TRBJ1-5; TRBD1 matches at 8 bases. The CDR3 contains 14 residues. Trimming took 4 bases from V and 7 from J; bases not matched to a gene: 6. The V gene's germline CDR1 is SGHAT and CDR2 FQNNGV. CDR3 sequence reads: CASSYDRGAQPQHF. CDR3 DNA sequence: TGTGCCAGCAGCTACGACAGGGGTGCGCAGCCCCAGCATTTT. The full variable domain, rest sourced from reference TRBV11-2 and TRBJ1-5, is EAGVAQSPRYKIIEKRQSVAFWCNPISGHATLYWYQQILGQGPKLLIQFQNNGVVDDSQLPKDRFSAERLKGVDSTLKIQPAKLEDSAVYLCASSYDRGAQPQHFGDGTRLSIL.